These 15 T cell receptor beta chains were all obtained from the same sample, sequenced in a study of blood T cells in healthy people across ages (dated by TCRdb to the mid-2010s). Library preparation was by 5' RACE. The sequencing machine was an Illumina HiSeq 2500. The second PCR ran for about 6 to 11 cycles and used a J-beta primer mix along with a sample-barcoded 5' primer. The public sequencing data were trimmed at Q25 with fastp and processed into clonotypes with MiXCR by TCRdb, which kept only in-frame beta chains. Rows with one shared CDR3 protein collapse into an entry with the most common genes and DNA. The sample contains roughly 2 million distinct CDR3 sequences, less than 50% of them found a single time. Together, the top ten hold about 2.1% of the sample. Source material: blood. These TCRs come from a middle-aged woman in good health.

The rearrangement joins TRBV5-6 to TRBJ2-1; D unclear. Trimming took off 0 bases at V and 5 bases at J, with 12 bases between the two ends. CDR3 length: 15 amino acids. CDR1 and CDR2 from the germline V gene are SGHDT and YYEEEE. CDR3 sequence: CASSLASFLDNEQFF. CDR3 in DNA: TGTGCCAGCAGCTTGGCCAGTTTTCTCGACAATGAGCAGTTCTTC.

This clonotype was detected only a few times. This chain joins TRBV5-5 and TRBJ1-2, with 7 bases identical to TRBD1. The CDR3 has 15 residues. The junction had 6 bases not matched to a gene; V was cut back by 3 bases and J by 1 base. Germline lookup yields CDR1 SGHKS and CDR2 YYEKEE (reference sequence). The CDR3 nucleotides read TGTGCCAGCAGCTCACCGGGACAGCATAACTATGGCTACACCTTC. This translates into CASSSPGQHNYGYTF.

This chain joins TRBV25-1 and TRBJ1-2; D is undetermined. The CDR3 is 15 amino acids. Germline V gene lookup returns CDR1 MGHDK and CDR2 SYGVNS. The ends were cut back, 0 bases at V and 8 bases at J, with 16 bases in the middle. CDR3 DNA: TGTGCCAGCAGTGAATATGCAGGTCCCGGAGGGGGCTACACCTTC. Protein sequence: CASSEYAGPGGGYTF.

The table lists this clonotype with a count of one. The CDR3 bases are TGTGCCAGCAGTTGGGGTAGATCGGGAAACATTCAGTACTTC. It specifies CASSWGRSGNIQYF. The chain recombines TRBV5-6 with TRBJ2-4; the D is unclear. CDR1 is SGHDT and CDR2 is YYEEEE in the germline V gene. The V gene lost 5 bases and the J gene lost 6 bases, with 15 bases spanning the gap. The CDR3 sequence is 14 residues long.

This clonotype has just a few counts. The rearrangement uses TRBV12-3 or TRBV12-4 and TRBJ2-1; D is undetermined. The CDR3 length is 16 residues. V lost 7 bases and J lost 7, with 23 bases in between. This CDR3 reads CASTSADMTAKNEQFF. As DNA, the CDR3 is TGTGCCAGCACTTCCGCGGATATGACCGCCAAAAATGAGCAGTTCTTC.

This clonotype was detected a few times. The gene calls are TRBV20-1 and TRBJ2-1, with TRBD2 identical over 7 bases. This CDR3 comprises 15 residues. CDR1 is DFQATT and CDR2 is SNEGSKA in the germline V gene (reference sequence). The J segment lost 2 bases and the V segment lost 1 base, leaving 5 bases of the junction unmatched. The CDR3 sequence is CSARAAGLAYNEQFF. CDR3 coding DNA: TGCAGTGCTAGAGCGGCAGGACTAGCCTACAATGAGCAGTTCTTC.

This CDR3 reads CSVEAPTGGASTF. For the CDR3, the DNA is TGCAGCGTTGAAGCCCCTACAGGGGGGGCTAGCACCTTC. The V gene is TRBV29-1, the J gene TRBJ1-2, with 8 bases that match TRBD1. V lost 1 base to trimming and J lost 13 bases; unmatched junction nucleotides: 11. The CDR3 consists of 13 residues. From germline, CDR1 is SQVTM and CDR2 ANQGSEA.

The chain recombines TRBV28 with TRBJ1-1; D gene ambiguous. The V gene's germline CDR1 is MDHEN and CDR2 SYDVKM. The CDR3 is 18 amino acids. The germline V and J ends were trimmed by 5 bases and 0 bases, with 22 bases remaining between them. The DNA for the CDR3 is TGTGCCAGCAGTACACCCCTTCGGCGCAGTTTCATGAACACTGAAGCTTTCTTT. Encoded protein: CASSTPLRRSFMNTEAFF. Looking up the rest from reference TRBV28 and TRBJ1-1 gives the full variable domain: DVKVTQSSRYLVKRTGEKVFLECVQDMDHENMFWYRQDPGLGLRLIYFSYDVKMKEKGDIPEGYSVSREKKERFSLILESASTNQTSMYLCASSTPLRRSFMNTEAFFGQGTRLTVV.

This clonotype was found many times. This chain links TRBV7-2 with TRBJ2-7; D not resolved. The CDR3 has 13 amino acids. The germline V gene has CDR1 SGHTA and CDR2 FQGNSA. The ends were cut back, 6 bases at V and 4 bases at J, with 13 bases in the middle. CDR3: CASSLASAYEQYF. In DNA form, the CDR3 reads TGTGCCAGCAGTCTCGCCTCCGCTTACGAGCAGTACTTC.

The gene calls are TRBV15 and TRBJ2-1, with a tentative D call TRBD1 (6 bases). Trimming pared 9 bases from V and 14 bases from J, leaving 17 bases between. The CDR3 covers 11 residues. Germline lookup yields CDR1 LNHNV and CDR2 YYDKDF (reference sequence). CDR3 DNA: TGTGCCACGCGGGTCGCAGGGGCAGAGTTCTTC. Translating gives CATRVAGAEFF.

The chain carries TRBV6-6 and TRBJ1-1, with D hard to call. Trimming shortened V by 4 bases and J by 4 bases, and 13 bases separated the two germline ends. Germline CDR1 MNHNY, CDR2 SVGAGI (reference sequence). The CDR3 is 14 amino acids. CDR3 sequence (DNA): TGTGCCAGCAGTTCTGACCCCGGGAGCACTGAAGCTTTCTTT. Amino acids: CASSSDPGSTEAFF.

Here the CDR3 reads CSARVVGGNGYTF. CDR3 bases: TGCAGTGCTAGAGTGGTAGGGGGCAATGGCTACACCTTC. The gene calls are TRBV20-1 and TRBJ1-2; 7 nucleotides agree with TRBD1. This CDR3 region has 13 residues. Germline loops: CDR1 DFQATT, CDR2 SNEGSKA (reference sequence). V dropped 1 base and J dropped 6; count of bases not matched to a gene: 5.

The chain has TRBV20-1 and TRBJ1-2; D ambiguous. V lost 3 bases and J lost 6, with 14 bases in between. Per the germline V gene, CDR1 is DFQATT and CDR2 is SNEGSKA (reference sequence). The CDR3 sequence is 13 residues long. The CDR3 nucleotides are TGCAGTGCTAGCCGAGCTCAGTTGGATGGCTACACCTTC. Translation gives CSASRAQLDGYTF.

The V gene is TRBV12-3 or TRBV12-4, the J gene TRBJ1-2, with 9 bases fitting TRBD1. The CDR3 covers 14 residues. Trimming took 2 bases from V and 8 from J; bases not matched to a gene: 6. The CDR3 coding sequence is TGTGCCAGCAGTTTAATCCGGACAGGGGACGGCTACACCTTC. It encodes CASSLIRTGDGYTF.

The DNA of the CDR3 is TGTGCCAGCAGCTTAAGGACAACCGGGGAGCTGTTTTTT. Protein sequence: CASSLRTTGELFF. The chain uses TRBV11-1 and TRBJ2-2; maybe TRBD1 (5 bases). Trimming removed 2 bases from V and 5 bases from J, with 6 bases in between. CDR1 SGHAT and CDR2 FQDESV come from the germline V gene (reference sequence). The CDR3 loop spans 13 amino acids.